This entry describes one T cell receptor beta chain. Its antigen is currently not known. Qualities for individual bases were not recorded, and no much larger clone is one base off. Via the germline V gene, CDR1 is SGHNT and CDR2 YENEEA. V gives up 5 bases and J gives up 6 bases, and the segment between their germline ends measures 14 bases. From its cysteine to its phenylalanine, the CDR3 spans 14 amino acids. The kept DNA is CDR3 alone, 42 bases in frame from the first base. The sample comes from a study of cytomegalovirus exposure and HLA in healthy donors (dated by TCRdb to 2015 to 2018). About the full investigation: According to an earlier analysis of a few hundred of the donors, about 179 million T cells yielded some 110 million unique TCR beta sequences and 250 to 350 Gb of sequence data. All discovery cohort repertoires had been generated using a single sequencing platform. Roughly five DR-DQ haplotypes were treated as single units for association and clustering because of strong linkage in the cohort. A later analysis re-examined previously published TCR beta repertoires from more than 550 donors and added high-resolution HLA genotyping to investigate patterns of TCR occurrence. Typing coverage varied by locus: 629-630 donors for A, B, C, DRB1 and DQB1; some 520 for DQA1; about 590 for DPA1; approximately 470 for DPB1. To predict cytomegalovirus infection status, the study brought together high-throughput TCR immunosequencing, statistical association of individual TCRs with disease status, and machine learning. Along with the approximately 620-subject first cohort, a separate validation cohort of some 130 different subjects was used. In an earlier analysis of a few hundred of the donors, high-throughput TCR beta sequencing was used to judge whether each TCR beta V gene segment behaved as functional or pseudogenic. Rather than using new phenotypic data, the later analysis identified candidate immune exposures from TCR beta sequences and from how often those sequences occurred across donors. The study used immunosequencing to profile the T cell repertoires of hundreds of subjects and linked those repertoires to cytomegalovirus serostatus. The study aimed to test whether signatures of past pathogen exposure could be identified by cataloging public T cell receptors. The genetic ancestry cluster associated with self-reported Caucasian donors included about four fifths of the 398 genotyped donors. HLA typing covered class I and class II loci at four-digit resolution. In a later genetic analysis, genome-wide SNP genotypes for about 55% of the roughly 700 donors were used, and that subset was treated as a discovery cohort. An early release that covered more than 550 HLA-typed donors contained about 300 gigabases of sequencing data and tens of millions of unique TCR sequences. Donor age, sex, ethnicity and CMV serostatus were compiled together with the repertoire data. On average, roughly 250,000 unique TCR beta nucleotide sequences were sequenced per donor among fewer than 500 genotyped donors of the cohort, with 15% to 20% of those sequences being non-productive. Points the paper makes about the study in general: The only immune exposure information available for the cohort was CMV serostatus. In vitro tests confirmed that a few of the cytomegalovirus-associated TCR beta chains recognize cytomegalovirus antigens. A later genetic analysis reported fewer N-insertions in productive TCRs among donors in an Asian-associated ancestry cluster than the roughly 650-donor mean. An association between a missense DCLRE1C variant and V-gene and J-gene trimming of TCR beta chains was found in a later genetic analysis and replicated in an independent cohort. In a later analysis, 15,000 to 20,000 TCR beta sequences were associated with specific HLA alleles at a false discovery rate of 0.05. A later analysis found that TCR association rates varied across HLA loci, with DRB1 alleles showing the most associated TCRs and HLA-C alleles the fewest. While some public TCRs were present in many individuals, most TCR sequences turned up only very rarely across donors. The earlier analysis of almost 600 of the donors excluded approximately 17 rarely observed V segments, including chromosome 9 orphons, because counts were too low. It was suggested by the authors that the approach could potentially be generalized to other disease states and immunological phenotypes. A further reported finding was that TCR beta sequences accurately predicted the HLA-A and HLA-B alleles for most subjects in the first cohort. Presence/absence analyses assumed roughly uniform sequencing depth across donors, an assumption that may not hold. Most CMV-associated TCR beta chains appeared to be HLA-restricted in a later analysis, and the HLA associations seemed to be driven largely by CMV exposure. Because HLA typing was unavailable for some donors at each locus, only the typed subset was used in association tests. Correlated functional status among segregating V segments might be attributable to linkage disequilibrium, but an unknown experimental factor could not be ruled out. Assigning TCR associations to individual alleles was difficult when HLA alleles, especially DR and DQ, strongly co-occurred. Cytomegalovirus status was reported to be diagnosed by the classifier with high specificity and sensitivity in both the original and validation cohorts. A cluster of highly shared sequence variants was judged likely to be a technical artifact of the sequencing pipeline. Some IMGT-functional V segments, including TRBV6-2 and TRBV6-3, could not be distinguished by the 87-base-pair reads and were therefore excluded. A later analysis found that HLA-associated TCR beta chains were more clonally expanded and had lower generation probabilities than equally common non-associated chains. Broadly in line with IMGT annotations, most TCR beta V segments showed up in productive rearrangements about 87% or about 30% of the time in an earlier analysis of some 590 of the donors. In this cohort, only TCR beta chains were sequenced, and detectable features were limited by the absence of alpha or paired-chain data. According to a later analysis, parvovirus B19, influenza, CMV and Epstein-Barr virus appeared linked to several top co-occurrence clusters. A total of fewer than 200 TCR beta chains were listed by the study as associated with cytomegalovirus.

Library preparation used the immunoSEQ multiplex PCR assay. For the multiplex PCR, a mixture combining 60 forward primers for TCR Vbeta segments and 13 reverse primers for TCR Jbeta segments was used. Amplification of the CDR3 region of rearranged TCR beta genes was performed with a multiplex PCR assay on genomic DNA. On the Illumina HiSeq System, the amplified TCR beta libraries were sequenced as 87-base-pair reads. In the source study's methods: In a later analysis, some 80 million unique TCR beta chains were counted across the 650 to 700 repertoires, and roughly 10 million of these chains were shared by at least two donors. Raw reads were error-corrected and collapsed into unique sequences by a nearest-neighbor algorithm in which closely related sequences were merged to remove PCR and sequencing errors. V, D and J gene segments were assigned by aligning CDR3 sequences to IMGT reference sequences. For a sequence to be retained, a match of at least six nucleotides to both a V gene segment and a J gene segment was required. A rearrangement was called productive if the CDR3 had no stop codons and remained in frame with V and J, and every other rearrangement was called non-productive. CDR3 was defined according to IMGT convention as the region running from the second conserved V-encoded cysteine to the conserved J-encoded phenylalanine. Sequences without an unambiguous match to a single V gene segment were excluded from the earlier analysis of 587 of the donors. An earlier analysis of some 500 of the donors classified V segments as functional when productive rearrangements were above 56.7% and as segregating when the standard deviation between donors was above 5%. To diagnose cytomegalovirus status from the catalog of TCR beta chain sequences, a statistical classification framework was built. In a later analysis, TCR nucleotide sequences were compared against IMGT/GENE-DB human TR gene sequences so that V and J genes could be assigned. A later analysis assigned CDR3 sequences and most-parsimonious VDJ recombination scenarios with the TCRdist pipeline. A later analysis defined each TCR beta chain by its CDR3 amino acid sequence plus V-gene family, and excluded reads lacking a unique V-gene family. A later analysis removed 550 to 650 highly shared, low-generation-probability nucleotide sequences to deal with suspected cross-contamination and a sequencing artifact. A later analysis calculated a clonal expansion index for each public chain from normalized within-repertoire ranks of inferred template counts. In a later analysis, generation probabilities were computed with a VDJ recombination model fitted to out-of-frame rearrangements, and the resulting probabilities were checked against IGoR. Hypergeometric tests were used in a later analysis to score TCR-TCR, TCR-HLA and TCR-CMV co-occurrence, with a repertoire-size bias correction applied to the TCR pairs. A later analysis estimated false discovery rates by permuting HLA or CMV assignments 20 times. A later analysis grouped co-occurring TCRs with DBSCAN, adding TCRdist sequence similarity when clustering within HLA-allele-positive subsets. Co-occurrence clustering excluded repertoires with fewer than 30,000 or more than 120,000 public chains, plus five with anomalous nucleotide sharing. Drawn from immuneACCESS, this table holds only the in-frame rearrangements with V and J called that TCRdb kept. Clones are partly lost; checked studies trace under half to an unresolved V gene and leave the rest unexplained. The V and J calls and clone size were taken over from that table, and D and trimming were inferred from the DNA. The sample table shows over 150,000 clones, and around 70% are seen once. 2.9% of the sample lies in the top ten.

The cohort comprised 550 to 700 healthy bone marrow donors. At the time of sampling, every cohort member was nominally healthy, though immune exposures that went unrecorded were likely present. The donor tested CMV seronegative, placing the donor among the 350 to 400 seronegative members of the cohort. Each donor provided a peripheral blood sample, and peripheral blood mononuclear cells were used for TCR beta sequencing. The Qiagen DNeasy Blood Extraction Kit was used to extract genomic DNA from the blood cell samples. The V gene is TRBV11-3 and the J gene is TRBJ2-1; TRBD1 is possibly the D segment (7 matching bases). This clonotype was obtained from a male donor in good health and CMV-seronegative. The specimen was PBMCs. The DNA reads TGTGCCAGCAGCCCAGGGGGGATCCGCAATGAGCAGTTCTTC. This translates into CASSPGGIRNEQFF. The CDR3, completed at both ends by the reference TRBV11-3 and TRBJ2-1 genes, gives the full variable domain EAGVVQSPRYKIIEKKQPVAFWCNPISGHNTLYWYLQNLGQGPELLIRYENEEAVDDSQLPKDRFSAERLKGVDSTLKIQPAELGDSAVYLCASSPGGIRNEQFFGPGTRLTVL.